This TCR beta chain was profiled in a study of CD8+ T cells in alopecia areata. General study results and limits: Normal skin's resident alphabeta T cells are also sequenced in scalp samples. Elevated clonality characterized lesional scalp relative to normal scalp, particularly in alopecia totalis/universalis. Against the mouse data, patients shared TCRs less clearly, possibly for HLA reasons.

Reverse transcription of extracted RNA yielded cDNA, which provided the sequencing template. This table comes from immunoSEQ multiplex PCR, and its TCRdb copy is limited to in-frame clones, with some not included. The sample includes 23,000 or so clones, 52% of them seen just once. Points on this clone: The target antigen is unknown.

The CDR3 spans 14 residues. Germline loops: CDR1 SNHLY, CDR2 FYNNEI. Unmatched junction bases numbered 1, after V lost 1 base and J lost 3 bases. Alopecia areata patients had lesional scalp punch biopsies and peripheral blood taken from them. This chain links TRBV2 with TRBJ2-7; 9 nucleotides agree with TRBD2. The clonotype was recovered from a human donor with alopecia areata. Sequencing was performed on NKG2D-high CD8+ T cells sorted from blood. The CDR3 region has the DNA TGTGCCAGCAGTGAAGGCGGGAGGGACTACGAGCAGTACTTC. Its protein product is CASSEGGRDYEQYF.